A single sample is the source of the 13 T cell receptor beta chains below, sequenced in a study of CD8 T cells in ankylosing spondylitis. Via MiXCR, TCRdb re-called the 5' RACE reads, giving one row per CDR3 protein. The sample contains 150,000 to 200,000 distinct CDR3 sequences, approximately 18% of which appear only once. Sequencing was carried out using blood, either unsorted or a sorted T cell fraction (not recorded which). These receptors came from a male donor under 35 with ankylosing spondylitis or in good health (not recorded which).

In this sample, this clonotype turned up many times. The chain joins TRBV2 to TRBJ2-1; 8 bases fit TRBD2. The V gene end was trimmed by 6 bases and the J gene end by 6 bases; junction bases not matched to a gene: 10. The CDR3 runs to 15 residues. Germline CDR1 and CDR2: SNHLY and FYNNEI. The CDR3 region has the DNA TGTGCCAGCAGGCCCGGGACTAGTGGAATCAATGAGCAGTTCTTC. It encodes CASRPGTSGINEQFF.

This clonotype was observed many times. The chain combines TRBV12-3 or TRBV12-4 with TRBJ2-7; TRBD2 matches 13 bases. V was clipped by 4 bases and J by 7 bases; unmatched bases: 7. The CDR3 has 15 amino acids. The CDR3 here is CASSSGLAGVGEQYV. The CDR3 region has the DNA TGTGCCAGCAGTTCCGGACTAGCGGGAGTTGGTGAGCAGTACGTC.

This clonotype was observed many times. The V gene is TRBV20-1, the J gene TRBJ1-5, with 11 bases matching TRBD1. CDR1 and CDR2 (germline): DFQATT, SNEGSKA (reference sequence). The V segment lost 5 bases and the J segment 0 bases; nucleotides outside the gene matches: 12. This CDR3 has 18 amino acids. CDR3 DNA: TGCAGTGCTTCTAGGCGGGGACAGGGGGATTATAGCAATCAGCCCCAGCATTTT. Encoded protein: CSASRRGQGDYSNQPQHF.

This clonotype was observed many times. The V and J genes are TRBV20-1 and TRBJ1-5, with a tentative D call TRBD1 (6 bases). There are 15 residues in the CDR3. V was clipped by 3 bases and J by 5 bases, with 17 bases between them. Germline V gene lookup returns CDR1 DFQATT and CDR2 SNEGSKA (reference sequence). The CDR3 reads CSASSRGGADQPQHF. The CDR3 region has the DNA TGCAGTGCTAGCTCCCGAGGGGGGGCGGATCAGCCCCAGCATTTT.

The chain is built from TRBV29-1 and TRBJ2-5; D may be TRBD1 (6 bases). Germline lookup yields CDR1 SQVTM and CDR2 ANQGSEA. This CDR3 is built from 14 residues. Trimming removed 3 bases at V and 4 bases at J, with 15 bases between. CDR3 sequence (DNA): TGCAGCGTTGACGATGGGGGCGCGAGAGAGACCCAGTACTTC. It yields the protein CSVDDGGARETQYF.

This clonotype was recorded many times. The chain recombines TRBV25-1 with TRBJ2-1; D gene unclear. The CDR3 loop spans 13 amino acids. Germline V gives CDR1 MGHDK, CDR2 SYGVNS. With 1 base removed from V and 7 bases from J, the gap between germline ends came to 8 bases. Written as DNA, the CDR3 is TGTGCCAGCAGTGAATCAAGTATTAATGAGCAGTTCTTC. Translated: CASSESSINEQFF.

The chain combines TRBV12-2 with TRBJ1-1. TRBV12-2 is a recognized pseudogene. This CDR3 spans 16 amino acids. The CDR3 DNA follows: TGTGCAAGTCGCTTAGCGTTGGATCACAGGAACACTGAAGCTTTCTTT. It translates to CASRLALDHRNTEAFF.

In this sample, this clonotype turned up many times. The chain couples TRBV14 to TRBJ2-1; 9 positions agree with TRBD2. This CDR3 region has 14 residues. Germline CDR1 is SGHDN and CDR2 is FVKESK. The V and J ends lost 5 bases and 7 bases, in that order; junction bases with no gene match: 6. In nucleotides, the CDR3 is TGTGCCAGCAGCACGGGACTAGCTAGTAATGAGCAGTTCTTC. Its protein is CASSTGLASNEQFF.

This clonotype came up many times. The chain carries TRBV6-5 and TRBJ2-1; D not resolved. Trimming took 0 bases from V and 9 from J, leaving 15 bases between them. Looked up from germline, CDR1 is MNHEY and CDR2 is SVGAGI. The CDR3 runs 15 residues. CDR3 DNA: TGTGCCAGCAGTTACTCGATTACGGAGTTATCTGAGCAGTTCTTC. It is translated as CASSYSITELSEQFF.

This clonotype was seen many times. This rearrangement joins TRBV28 to TRBJ2-1; 7 bases agree with TRBD2. The CDR3 covers 13 residues. Germline-derived CDR1 and CDR2 are MDHEN and SYDVKM. The trim removed 6 bases at V and 5 bases at J, leaving 4 bases unmatched. The CDR3 sequence is CASRPGLNNEQFF. DNA for the CDR3: TGTGCCAGCAGGCCGGGACTAAACAATGAGCAGTTCTTC.

This clonotype was found many times. V is TRBV7-6 and J is TRBJ2-1, with 7 nucleotides matching TRBD2. The germline CDR1 and CDR2 sequences are SGHVS and FNYEAQ. V gave up 1 base and J gave up 2 bases; unmatched junction bases: 11. This CDR3 comprises 18 residues. The chain's CDR3 is CASSLVNVRGGTYNEQFF. As DNA, the CDR3 is TGTGCCAGCAGCTTAGTTAATGTCCGGGGAGGGACCTACAATGAGCAGTTCTTC.

J is TRBJ1-5 and V is TRBV4-2; 7 positions match TRBD1. The germline V gene encodes CDR1 LGHNA and CDR2 YNFKEQ. Trimming removed 1 base from V and 5 bases from J; junction bases left unmatched: 5. The CDR3 covers 15 residues. The CDR3 protein is CASSQGQGDDQPQHF. CDR3 nucleotides: TGTGCCAGCAGCCAAGGACAGGGCGATGATCAGCCCCAGCATTTT.

This clonotype appeared many times. The J gene is TRBJ2-7, the V gene TRBV2; 9 nucleotides line up with TRBD2. CDR1 and CDR2 (germline): SNHLY, FYNNEI. Losses at the gene ends were 2 bases for V and 3 bases for J; bases not matched to a gene: 8. The CDR3 has 16 amino acids. DNA of the CDR3: TGTGCCAGCAGTGAACTAGCGGGACCTAACTTCTACGAGCAGTACGTC. This translates into CASSELAGPNFYEQYV.